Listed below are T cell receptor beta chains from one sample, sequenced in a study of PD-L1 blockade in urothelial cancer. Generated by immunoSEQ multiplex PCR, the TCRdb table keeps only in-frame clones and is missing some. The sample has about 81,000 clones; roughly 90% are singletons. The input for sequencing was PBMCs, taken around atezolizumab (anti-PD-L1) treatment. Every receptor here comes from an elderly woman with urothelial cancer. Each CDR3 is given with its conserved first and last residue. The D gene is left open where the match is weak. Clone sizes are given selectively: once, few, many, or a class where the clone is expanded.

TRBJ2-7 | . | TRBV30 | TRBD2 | TGTGCCTGGTCTAGCGGGAGGGCCTACGAGCAGTACTTC | CAWSSGRAYEQYF
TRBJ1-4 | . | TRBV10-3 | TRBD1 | TGTGCCATCAGTGAACGTGGACAGGTTGGCGAAAAACTGTTTTTT | CAISERGQVGEKLFF
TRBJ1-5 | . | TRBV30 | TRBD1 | TGTGCCTGGAATGCAGCGGGACAGGGTAGCAATCAGCCCCAGCATTTT | CAWNAAGQGSNQPQHF
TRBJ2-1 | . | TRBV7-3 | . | TGTGCCAGCGCCGAAACAGATCGCAACAATGAGCAGTTCTTC | CASAETDRNNEQFF
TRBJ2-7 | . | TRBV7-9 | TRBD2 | TGTGCCAGCAGCTCCACGTGGAGCGGGAGGTACGAGCAGTACTTC | CASSSTWSGRYEQYF
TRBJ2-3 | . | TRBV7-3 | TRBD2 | TGTGCCAGCAGCGCTCAAGCGGGAGGGACCGCAGATACGCAGTATTTT | CASSAQAGGTADTQYF
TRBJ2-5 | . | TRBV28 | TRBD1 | TGTGCCAGTAACAGAGGGGGCCCCCGAGAGACCCAGTACTTC | CASNRGGPRETQYF
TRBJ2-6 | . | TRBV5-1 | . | TGCGCCAGCAGCACCGGGACACTGTCTGGGGCCAACGTCCTGACTTTC | CASSTGTLSGANVLTF
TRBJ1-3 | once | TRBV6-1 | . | TGTGCCAGCGACTCGAAAACGGGAAACACCATATATTTT | CASDSKTGNTIYF
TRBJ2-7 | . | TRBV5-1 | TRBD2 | TGCGCCAGCAGCTTGGAACTAGCGGGCTACGAGCAGTACTTC | CASSLELAGYEQYF
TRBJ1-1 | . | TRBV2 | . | TGTGCCAGCATGGCCGACGGACAGAACACTGAAGCTTTCTTT | CASMADGQNTEAFF
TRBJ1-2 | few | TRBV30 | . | TGTGCCTGGAGTTCAGGGGCTTCATACTATGGCTACACCTTC | CAWSSGASYYGYTF
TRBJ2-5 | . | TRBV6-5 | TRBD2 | TGTGCCAGCAGGCCCCGGGGGGTAAAGCAGACCCAGTACTTC | CASRPRGVKQTQYF
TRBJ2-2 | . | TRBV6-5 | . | TGTGCCAGCAGTTACTCTGGGCGGGGTCGCACCGGGGAGCTGTTTTTT | CASSYSGRGRTGELFF
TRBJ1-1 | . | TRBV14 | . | TGTGCCAGCAGACTCACAACAGTGAACACTGAAGCTTTCTTT | CASRLTTVNTEAFF
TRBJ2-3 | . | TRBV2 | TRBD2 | TGTGCCAGCAGCGCGGGACTAGGGAACACAGATACGCAGTATTTT | CASSAGLGNTDTQYF
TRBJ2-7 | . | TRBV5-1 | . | TGCGCCAGCAGCTTGGTGCGGGGTGAGGAGCAGTACTTC | CASSLVRGEEQYF
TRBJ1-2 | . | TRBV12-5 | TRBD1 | TGTGCTAGTGGCCTTGGACAGGGGCAGGGCTACACCTTC | CASGLGQGQGYTF
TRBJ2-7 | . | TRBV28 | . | TGTGCCAGCATCGGTCAGTTGGGCCACGAGCAGTACTTC | CASIGQLGHEQYF
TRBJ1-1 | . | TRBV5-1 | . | TGCGCCAGCAGCTTGGCAATTAACACTGAAGCTTTCTTT | CASSLAINTEAFF
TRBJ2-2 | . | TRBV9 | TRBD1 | TGTGCCAGCAGCGTCACCGGGACAGGGGGCACCGGGGAGCTGTTTTTT | CASSVTGTGGTGELFF
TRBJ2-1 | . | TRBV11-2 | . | TGTGCCAGCAGCTTAGGGGCGGGGGAGCAGTTCTTC | CASSLGAGEQFF
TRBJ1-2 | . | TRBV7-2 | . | TGTGCCAGCAGCTTATCGGGGGGCGATGGCTACACCTTC | CASSLSGGDGYTF
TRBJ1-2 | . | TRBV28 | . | TGTGCCAGCACCTCCGGGACTCTCTATGGCTACACCTTC | CASTSGTLYGYTF
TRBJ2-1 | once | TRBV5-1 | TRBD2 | TGCGCCAGCAGCGTTAGCGGGGCCTCCTACAATGAGCAGTTCTTC | CASSVSGASYNEQFF
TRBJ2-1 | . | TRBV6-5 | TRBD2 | TGTGCCAGCAGTTACTCGTATCCTAGCGGGGACAATGAGCAGTTCTTC | CASSYSYPSGDNEQFF
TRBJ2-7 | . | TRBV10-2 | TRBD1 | TGCGCCAGCAGTGAGGACAGGGGCTTCGAGCAGTACTTC | CASSEDRGFEQYF
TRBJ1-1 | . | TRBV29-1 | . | TGCAGCGTTATGGCGGGAATGAACACTGAAGCTTTCTTT | CSVMAGMNTEAFF
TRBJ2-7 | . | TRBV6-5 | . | TGTGCCAGCACAACTAGCATTGGCGAGCAGTACTTC | CASTTSIGEQYF
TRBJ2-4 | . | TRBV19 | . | TGTGCCAGTAGTATAGTACTGCGGGACAGCAAAAACATTCAGTACTTC | CASSIVLRDSKNIQYF
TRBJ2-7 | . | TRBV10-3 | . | TGTGCCATCAGTGACGGCTACGAGCAGTACTTC | CAISDGYEQYF
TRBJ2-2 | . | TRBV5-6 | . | TGTGCCAGCAGCGGGTATGGGGGGGGGCCTCGCACCGGGGAGCTGTTTTTT | CASSGYGGGPRTGELFF
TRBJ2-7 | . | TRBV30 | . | TGTGCCTGGAGTGTTTTTCCCCAGGGCGAGCAGTACTTC | CAWSVFPQGEQYF
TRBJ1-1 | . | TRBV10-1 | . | TGCGCCAGCAGCGCGGACACCACTGAAGCTTTCTTT | CASSADTTEAFF
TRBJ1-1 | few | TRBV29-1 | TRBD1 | TGCAGCGTTCAACAGGGGGCCCCAGCTTTCTTT | CSVQQGAPAFF
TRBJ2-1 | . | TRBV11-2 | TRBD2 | TGTGCCAGCAGCATGACTAGCGGGAGAGGATATGAGCAGTTCTTC | CASSMTSGRGYEQFF